The following is a T cell receptor beta chain sequence with its context. This entry belongs to a study of blood T cell repertoires in COVID-19. Looking at the study overall: Specimens from acute and convalescent COVID-19 originated in the United States, Italy and Spain. In each case, the material was cDNA or gDNA derived from T cells, B-cell-depleted T cells, or PBMCs.

Trimming shortened V by 9 bases and J by 0 bases, and 15 bases separated the two germline ends. CDR3 size: 15 residues. Germline V gene lookup returns CDR1 LNHDA and CDR2 SQIVND (reference sequence). Here immunoSEQ multiplex PCR was the method, and the copy in TCRdb shows in-frame clones only, minus some. Here the sample spans over 10,000 clones, roughly 85% being singletons. The sequencing sample was made of peripheral blood. This TCR was recovered from a human donor in a cohort sampled during active COVID-19. The chain recombines TRBV19 with TRBJ2-1; D is unresolved. CDR3 sequence: CASAYQWSSYNEQFF. CDR3 DNA sequence: TGTGCCAGCGCCTATCAATGGAGCTCCTACAATGAGCAGTTCTTC.